The clone carrying this T cell receptor beta chain has just a few counts. Its antigen remains unknown. The record originates from a study of T cells after yellow fever vaccination. Study-wide results and limits: Peaking faster, on day 5 versus 15, the secondary response was nonetheless weaker. Post-booster reappearance was seen for most primary-vaccination clones (about 96% CD4, about 88% CD8). Abundant clonotypes from the bulk population could get into FACS-sorted repertoires as contaminants. Clonotypes found in both CD4 and CD8 compartments made up a small share.

In TCRdb, the 5' RACE reads were re-called with MiXCR into one record per CDR3 protein. The sample shows 100,000 to 150,000 distinct CDR3 sequences, roughly 15% of them seen only once. CDR1 and CDR2 from the germline V gene are SGDLS and YYNGEE. V lost 3 bases and J lost 8; bases outside the gene matches: 4. This CDR3 contains 13 residues. The J gene is TRBJ2-1, the V gene TRBV9; 8 bases match TRBD1. Source: CD8+ T cells sorted from PBMCs, taken 5 days after the yellow fever booster vaccination. The sequence was collected from a man aged 18 to 29 who received the YFV17D yellow fever vaccine. In DNA form, the CDR3 reads TGTGCCAGCAGCGGACAGGGGACAGATGAGCAGTTCTTC. It yields the protein CASSGQGTDEQFF.